This paragraph covers one T cell receptor beta chain sequence. As yet, its antigen is unknown. This specimen belongs to a study of cytomegalovirus exposure and HLA in healthy donors. Overall study context: Membership in the Caucasian-associated ancestry cluster was found for 65% to 85% of a few hundred genotyped donors. Broader study findings: Researchers reportedly found TCR beta sequences accurately predicted most subjects' HLA-A and HLA-B alleles. It was approximately 170 TCR beta chains that were listed as cytomegalovirus-associated. Segments of the TCR beta V type were, in most cases, productive about 87% or about 30% of the time in an earlier analysis.

CDR3 length equals 16 residues. Trimming took 5 bases from V and 3 from J; bases not matched to a gene: 6. The germline V gene has CDR1 SGHTA and CDR2 FQGNSA. The PCR had 60 Vbeta and 13 Jbeta primers. Clones were sequenced by immunoSEQ multiplex PCR, and TCRdb holds only the in-frame ones, with some missing. The sample shows over 80,000 clones, around 84% of them seen only once. The clonotype originates from a woman aged 40 to 49 in good health and CMV-seronegative. The chain combines TRBV7-2 with TRBJ2-1; TRBD2 matches at 11 bases. Material: PBMCs. Here the CDR3 reads CASSGLAGGLYNEQFF. The CDR3 DNA is TGTGCCAGCAGCGGTCTAGCGGGAGGACTCTACAATGAGCAGTTCTTC.